What follows are 27 T cell receptor beta chains derived from one specimen sequenced in a study of graft-versus-host responses after intestinal transplantation. Using immunoSEQ multiplex PCR, the repertoire was profiled, and TCRdb retains in-frame clones only, with some absent. The data hold about 100,000 clones, with over 75% observed a single time. Which antigens these TCRs recognize remains unknown. The sample in question was unstimulated CD4+ T cells sorted from spleen or lymph node cells, obtained before transplant. These receptors all come from a human donor who was the organ donor for an intestinal transplant.

The rearrangement links TRBV30 to TRBJ1-5; D is unclear. This CDR3 comprises 14 residues. The ends were cut back, 2 bases at V and 0 bases at J, with 8 bases in the middle. CDR1 is GTSNPN and CDR2 is SVGIG in the germline V gene (reference sequence). DNA for the CDR3: TGTGCCTGGAGTATTAAGGGTAGCAATCAGCCCCAGCATTTT. This translates into CAWSIKGSNQPQHF.

This chain uses TRBV28 with TRBJ2-1; no firm D call. Germline CDR1 is MDHEN and CDR2 is SYDVKM. CDR3 length equals 11 residues. V shed 6 bases and J shed 8 bases, with 8 bases lying between them. CDR3 in amino acids: CASSRLYEQFF. CDR3 DNA sequence: TGTGCCAGCAGCCGATTATATGAGCAGTTCTTC.

This clone was seen just once. The chain joins TRBV5-5 to TRBJ1-1, with TRBD1 as a possible D gene (5 bases). CDR1 is SGHKS, CDR2 YYEKEE, per germline (reference sequence). V was shortened by 3 bases and J by 2 bases, with 8 bases between the two germline ends. This CDR3 spans 13 amino acids. The CDR3 sequence is CASSWGGNTEAFF. The CDR3 DNA is TGTGCCAGCAGCTGGGGGGGAAACACTGAAGCTTTCTTT.

This clone was counted a single time. V gene TRBV19 combines with J gene TRBJ2-7, with 7 positions matching TRBD1. The trim removed 2 bases at V and 7 bases at J, leaving 11 bases unmatched. In germline, CDR1 is LNHDA, CDR2 SQIVND (reference sequence). The CDR3 runs to 15 residues. The CDR3 nucleotides read TGTGCCAGTAGTATAAGACAGGGACCCTCAAGGGAGCAGTACTTC. Its translation: CASSIRQGPSREQYF.

The rearrangement links TRBV18 to TRBJ1-1; a possible D gene is TRBD1 (6 bases). The CDR3 consists of 15 residues. V gave up 6 bases and J gave up 5 bases, with 19 bases separating them. Germline lookup yields CDR1 KGHSH and CDR2 LQKENI. As DNA, the CDR3 is TGTGCCAGCTCCCCTCCCGTACAGGGTGGTACTGAAGCTTTCTTT. Protein sequence: CASSPPVQGGTEAFF.

V is TRBV6-5 and J is TRBJ1-1; TRBD1 matches at 8 bases. The germline V gene encodes CDR1 MNHEY and CDR2 SVGAGI. The trim removed 6 bases at V and 4 bases at J, leaving 7 bases unmatched. The CDR3 spans 14 residues. The CDR3 sequence is CASRSHTGGTEAFF. The CDR3 DNA reads TGTGCCAGCAGGTCCCACACAGGGGGCACTGAAGCTTTCTTT.

This clone showed up just once. J is TRBJ2-2 and V is TRBV2; 9 bases fit TRBD2. Trimming cost V 2 bases and J 6 bases; bases outside gene matches: 7. This CDR3 has 16 residues. Germline CDR1 and CDR2: SNHLY and FYNNEI. CDR3 in DNA: TGTGCCAGCAGTGAATTGCGACTAGCGGTCGCCGGGGAGCTGTTTTTT. Translating it yields CASSELRLAVAGELFF.

A single count supports this clone. The chain employs TRBV6-1 and TRBJ2-7, with 8 bases fitting TRBD2. Losses at the gene ends were 6 bases for V and 4 bases for J; bases not matched to a gene: 5. The germline V gene encodes CDR1 MNHNS and CDR2 SASEGT. The CDR3 consists of 13 residues. CDR3 residues: CASRNGGAYEQYF. Written as DNA, the CDR3 is TGTGCCAGCAGGAACGGGGGGGCTTACGAGCAGTACTTC.

V gene TRBV20-1 combines with J gene TRBJ1-1; D gene ambiguous. In germline, CDR1 is DFQATT, CDR2 SNEGSKA (reference sequence). Trimming pared 3 bases from V and 3 bases from J, leaving 5 bases between. The CDR3 runs 11 residues. CDR3 bases: TGCAGTGCTAGTTTTGACACTGAAGCTTTCTTT. Protein sequence: CSASFDTEAFF.

This clone appeared once. The chain carries TRBV7-2 and TRBJ1-5; possible D gene TRBD1, 5 bases. Trimming stripped 5 bases from V and 3 bases from J, with 20 bases between. The CDR3 loop spans 17 amino acids. Looked up from germline, CDR1 is SGHTA and CDR2 is FQGNSA. CDR3 coding DNA: TGTGCCAGCAGCGTAGGGATGGGCAGGGAGGTCAATCAGCCCCAGCATTTT. Its translation is CASSVGMGREVNQPQHF.

The chain joins TRBV4-1 to TRBJ1-4, with a possible D match to TRBD1 (6 bases). CDR1 and CDR2 (germline): MGHRA, YSYEKL. Between the trimmed V and J ends, which lost 1 base and 8 bases, there was a span of 17 bases. CDR3 length: 16 amino acids. CDR3 residues: CASSQVGGSVGEKLFF. The CDR3, as DNA: TGCGCCAGCAGCCAAGTGGGGGGCAGTGTAGGCGAAAAACTGTTTTTT.

This chain links TRBV14 with TRBJ2-3; no clear D. The CDR3 runs to 14 residues. V was cut by 1 base and J by 2 bases, with 7 bases left in between. Germline CDR1 reads SGHDN; CDR2 reads FVKESK. The CDR3 coding sequence is TGTGCCAGCAGCCAAGGTTATATCACAGATACGCAGTATTTT. As protein: CASSQGYITDTQYF.

The CDR3 DNA reads as TGCGCCAGCAGCTTGGCGGGGGGGGCAGATACGCAGTATTTT. Translated, it gives CASSLAGGADTQYF. The chain employs TRBV5-1 and TRBJ2-3; 8 bases are shared with TRBD2. Germline assignment: CDR1 SGHRS and CDR2 YFSETQ. Trimming took 0 bases from V and 4 from J; bases not matched to a gene: 1. CDR3 size: 14 residues.

This chain joins TRBV6-5 and TRBJ2-7; 8 bases are shared with TRBD1. V shed 8 bases and J 5 bases; nucleotides not matched to a gene: 11. CDR3 length: 14 amino acids. Germline values: CDR1 MNHEY, CDR2 SVGAGI. CDR3 bases: TGTGCCAGCCGCCCCGACAGGGGAGGCCACGAGCAGTACTTC. The encoded protein is CASRPDRGGHEQYF.

This rearrangement joins TRBV11-2 to TRBJ2-5; 12 bases match TRBD2. The CDR3 totals 17 residues. V shed 3 bases, J shed 2 bases, and the junction held 7 bases outside the gene matches. Germline V gives CDR1 SGHAT, CDR2 FQNNGV. In nucleotides, the CDR3 is TGTGCCAGCAGCTTCGTCCCCCTAGCGGGGGGGCAAGAGACCCAGTACTTC. This encodes CASSFVPLAGGQETQYF.

The rearrangement joins TRBV5-1 to TRBJ1-2; perhaps TRBD1 as D (5 bases). CDR3 length: 14 residues. V lost 0 bases, J lost 7 bases, and 13 bases lay in between. In germline, CDR1 is SGHRS, CDR2 YFSETQ. For the CDR3, the DNA is TGCGCCAGCAGCTTGGAGGCGGGGGTTTCTGGCTACACCTTC. It translates to CASSLEAGVSGYTF.

The genes are TRBV15 and TRBJ2-7; TRBD2 is a possible D gene (6 bases). V was cut by 5 bases and J by 2 bases, with 16 bases left in between. This CDR3 has 15 amino acids. Germline CDR1 and CDR2: LNHNV and YYDKDF (reference sequence). CDR3 protein: CATSLPGVLAYEQYF. The CDR3 region has the DNA TGTGCCACCAGCCTGCCGGGGGTGCTTGCCTACGAGCAGTACTTC.

V and J are TRBV2 and TRBJ1-3; D gene unclear. Germline V lookup: CDR1 SNHLY, CDR2 FYNNEI. The CDR3 covers 10 residues. V was clipped by 6 bases and J by 8 bases, with 5 bases between them. CDR3 in amino acids: CASRWDTIYF. The CDR3 DNA follows: TGTGCCAGCAGGTGGGACACCATATATTTT.

The gene calls are TRBV10-2 and TRBJ2-7; D may be TRBD1 or TRBD2 (5 bases each). Trimming took off 3 bases at V and 6 bases at J, with 15 bases between the two ends. The CDR3 has 14 residues. The germline gives CDR1 WSHSY, CDR2 SAAADI. CDR3 sequence reads: CASSEGDLRGEQYF. The DNA for the CDR3 is TGCGCCAGCAGTGAAGGGGACCTTAGGGGCGAGCAGTACTTC.

The chain uses TRBV10-3 and TRBJ2-5; no clear D gene. Trimming shortened V by 0 bases and J by 4 bases, and 6 bases separated the two germline ends. The CDR3 totals 13 residues. CDR1 and CDR2 (germline): ENHRY, SYGVKD. CDR3 sequence reads: CAISESGRETQYF. In nucleotides, the CDR3 is TGTGCCATCAGTGAGTCGGGCAGAGAGACCCAGTACTTC.

This sequence joins TRBV30 and TRBJ1-2; 7 bases map to TRBD1. V lost 1 base to trimming and J lost 5 bases; unmatched junction nucleotides: 10. CDR1 is GTSNPN, CDR2 SVGIG, per germline (reference sequence). The CDR3 sequence is 15 residues long. The CDR3 protein is CAWSDRGVGGYGYTF. CDR3 sequence (DNA): TGTGCCTGGAGTGACAGGGGTGTAGGGGGGTATGGCTACACCTTC.

The chain links TRBV5-4 to TRBJ1-5; D remains unclear. CDR3 length equals 15 residues. The V end was cut by 0 bases, the J end by 6 bases, with 13 bases between. Germline CDR1 is SGHNT and CDR2 is YYREEE (reference sequence). The CDR3 DNA follows: TGTGCCAGCAGCTTGGGATTGGCGGAACCTCAGCCCCAGCATTTT. Protein product: CASSLGLAEPQPQHF. The full variable domain, with the rest looked up from reference TRBV5-4 and TRBJ1-5, is ETGVTQSPTHLIKTRGQQVTLRCSSQSGHNTVSWYQQALGQGPQFIFQYYREEENGRGNFPPRFSGLQFPNYSSELNVNALELDDSALYLCASSLGLAEPQPQHFGDGTRLSIL.

This sequence joins TRBV30 and TRBJ2-3, with D perhaps matching TRBD2 (6 bases). Germline loops: CDR1 GTSNPN, CDR2 SVGIG (reference sequence). This CDR3 comprises 13 residues. The V end lost 4 bases, the J end lost 3 bases, and 11 bases lay between the germline ends. The CDR3 DNA is TGTGCCTGGACCGGGAGAGTAACAGATACGCAGTATTTT. This gives the protein CAWTGRVTDTQYF.

The rearrangement links TRBV19 to TRBJ2-3, with D hard to call. CDR1 LNHDA and CDR2 SQIVND come from the germline V gene (reference sequence). This CDR3 has 15 amino acids. Trimming removed 7 bases from V and 6 bases from J, with 20 bases in between. The chain's CDR3 is CASTPGRTTRDTQYF. In nucleotides, the CDR3 is TGTGCCAGTACCCCCGGCCGGACCACAAGGGATACGCAGTATTTT.

V is TRBV28 and J is TRBJ1-1; the D gene is possibly TRBD1 (6 bases). Between the trimmed V and J ends, which lost 5 bases and 3 bases, there was a span of 13 bases. This CDR3 has 14 amino acids. Germline V gene lookup returns CDR1 MDHEN and CDR2 SYDVKM. The CDR3 here is CASSRGAGYTEAFF. The DNA for the CDR3 is TGTGCCAGCAGTCGGGGGGCGGGGTACACTGAAGCTTTCTTT.

This chain joins TRBV5-1 and TRBJ2-3; TRBD1 or TRBD2 may be the D gene (6 bases each). CDR1 is SGHRS, CDR2 YFSETQ, per germline. The CDR3 spans 15 residues. The V gene lost 1 base and the J gene lost 4 bases, with 13 bases spanning the gap. The CDR3 DNA reads TGCGCCAGCAGCTTGCTGGGGGGCAGAGCAGATACGCAGTATTTT. This gives the protein CASSLLGGRADTQYF.

This chain links TRBV6-1 with TRBJ2-1; a possible D gene is TRBD1 (6 bases). In germline, CDR1 is MNHNS, CDR2 SASEGT. Deletions cut 7 bases from V and 4 bases from J, with 11 bases between. The CDR3 spans 13 residues. Here the CDR3 DNA reads TGTGCCAGCACCCGGGACATTTACAATGAGCAGTTCTTC. Protein: CASTRDIYNEQFF.